These T cell receptor beta chains were read from a single sample in a study of OX40 agonist ivuxolimab in advanced cancers. Data came from immunoSEQ multiplex PCR; TCRdb stores just in-frame clones and leaves some out. The sample lists roughly 67,000 clones, about 89% occurring once. This specimen consisted of CD4+ or CD8+ T cells sorted from blood, obtained in a trial of the OX40 agonist ivuxolimab. Receptors originate from an adult with an advanced solid tumor such as melanoma, head and neck, liver or kidney cancer. CDR3s include the opening cysteine and the closing phenylalanine or tryptophan. A D gene is named only where the DNA matches it firmly. Not all rows give a size; the values are once, few, many and, for expanded clones, a class.

j_gene: TRBJ2-5
abundance: .
v_gene: TRBV10-2
d_gene: TRBD1
CDR3aa: CASSETRTGLETQYF
CDR3nt: TGCGCCAGCAGTGAGACCAGGACAGGGTTGGAGACCCAGTACTTC

j_gene: TRBJ2-1
abundance: .
v_gene: TRBV10-1
d_gene: .
CDR3aa: CASSDRSSYNEQFF
CDR3nt: TGCGCCAGCAGTGACCGGAGCTCCTACAATGAGCAGTTCTTC

j_gene: TRBJ1-2
abundance: .
v_gene: TRBV11-2
d_gene: TRBD1
CDR3aa: CASSRTGAEWTNYGYTF
CDR3nt: TGTGCCAGCAGCAGAACAGGGGCGGAATGGACTAACTATGGCTACACCTTC

j_gene: TRBJ1-5
abundance: .
v_gene: TRBV28
d_gene: .
CDR3aa: CASSGTTAFNQPQHF
CDR3nt: TGTGCCAGCAGTGGGACGACAGCCTTCAATCAGCCCCAGCATTTT

j_gene: TRBJ2-7
abundance: .
v_gene: TRBV15
d_gene: .
CDR3aa: CATSREGNSRSSYEQYF
CDR3nt: TGTGCCACCAGCAGAGAGGGTAACTCCCGGAGCTCCTACGAGCAGTACTTC

j_gene: TRBJ1-2
abundance: .
v_gene: TRBV1
d_gene: .
CDR3aa: CTSSQAFASGTGYGYTF
CDR3nt: .

j_gene: TRBJ2-1
abundance: once
v_gene: TRBV6-6
d_gene: TRBD1
CDR3aa: CASLQTGQSSYNEQFF
CDR3nt: TGTGCCAGCCTCCAGACGGGACAGAGCTCCTACAATGAGCAGTTCTTC

j_gene: TRBJ2-1
abundance: .
v_gene: TRBV6-6
d_gene: .
CDR3aa: CASSSVEQFF
CDR3nt: TGTGCCAGCAGTTCTGTAGAGCAGTTCTTC

j_gene: TRBJ2-7
abundance: .
v_gene: TRBV9
d_gene: .
CDR3aa: CASSVGQLIDEQYF
CDR3nt: TGTGCCAGCAGCGTAGGGCAACTAATAGACGAGCAGTACTTC

j_gene: TRBJ2-5
abundance: .
v_gene: TRBV19
d_gene: .
CDR3aa: CASSIGGQETQYF
CDR3nt: TGTGCCAGTAGTATTGGGGGCCAGGAGACCCAGTACTTC

j_gene: TRBJ1-4
abundance: .
v_gene: TRBV9
d_gene: .
CDR3aa: CASSVGLTEKLFF
CDR3nt: TGTGCCAGCAGCGTAGGGTTGACTGAAAAACTGTTTTTT

j_gene: TRBJ1-2
abundance: .
v_gene: TRBV28
d_gene: .
CDR3aa: CASSQRGLGGNYGYTF
CDR3nt: TGTGCCAGCAGCCAAAGAGGGCTCGGGGGGAACTATGGCTACACCTTC

j_gene: TRBJ1-5
abundance: .
v_gene: TRBV27
d_gene: TRBD1
CDR3aa: CASSPGQPSNQPQHF
CDR3nt: TGTGCCAGCAGCCCGGGACAGCCTAGCAATCAGCCCCAGCATTTT

j_gene: TRBJ2-7
abundance: .
v_gene: TRBV7-6
d_gene: .
CDR3aa: CASSLQNPLGGYEQYF
CDR3nt: TGTGCCAGCAGCCTGCAAAACCCCTTGGGGGGATACGAGCAGTACTTC

j_gene: TRBJ1-2
abundance: .
v_gene: TRBV6-5
d_gene: .
CDR3aa: CASRRGMNYGYTF
CDR3nt: TGTGCCAGCCGGAGGGGAATGAACTATGGCTACACCTTC

j_gene: TRBJ2-7
abundance: .
v_gene: TRBV6-5
d_gene: .
CDR3aa: CASRRNVAYEQYF
CDR3nt: TGTGCCAGCAGACGGAATGTAGCCTACGAGCAGTACTTC

j_gene: TRBJ2-5
abundance: .
v_gene: TRBV10-3
d_gene: TRBD2
CDR3aa: CAISELAGETQYF
CDR3nt: TGTGCCATCAGCGAACTAGCGGGAGAGACCCAGTACTTC

j_gene: TRBJ1-2
abundance: .
v_gene: TRBV5-1
d_gene: .
CDR3aa: CASSGGPIYGYTF
CDR3nt: TGCGCCAGCAGCGGTGGGCCGATCTATGGCTACACCTTC

j_gene: TRBJ2-6
abundance: .
v_gene: TRBV5-1
d_gene: .
CDR3aa: CASRAPSGANVLTF
CDR3nt: TGCGCCAGCAGAGCCCCCTCTGGGGCCAACGTCCTGACTTTC

j_gene: TRBJ1-3
abundance: .
v_gene: TRBV5-1
d_gene: .
CDR3aa: CASSLGTDSGNTIYF
CDR3nt: TGCGCCAGCAGCTTGGGGACGGACTCTGGAAACACCATATATTTT

j_gene: TRBJ1-6
abundance: .
v_gene: TRBV6-1
d_gene: .
CDR3aa: CASSLTLNSPLHF
CDR3nt: TGTGCCAGCAGCCTCACACTTAATTCACCCCTCCACTTT

j_gene: TRBJ2-2
abundance: .
v_gene: TRBV2
d_gene: .
CDR3aa: CASSLGTGELFF
CDR3nt: TGTGCCAGCTCCTTGGGGACCGGGGAGCTGTTTTTT

j_gene: TRBJ2-6
abundance: .
v_gene: TRBV19
d_gene: .
CDR3aa: CASSISSGANVLTF
CDR3nt: TGTGCCAGTAGTATCAGCTCTGGGGCCAACGTCCTGACTTTC